The 5 T cell receptor beta chains below all came from one sample that was sequenced in a study of CXCR3-negative and CXCR3-positive naive CD8 T cells. It was by 5' RACE with UMI labels that the TRB cDNA libraries were prepared. Using the 5' RACE reads, TCRdb records one entry per CDR3 protein without DNA. Recorded for this sample: about 66,000 distinct CDR3 sequences. Sequencing input: naive CXCR3- CD8+ T cells from blood. The subset here: CD45RO-CCR7+CD27+CD95- naive CD8+ T cells lacking CXCR3 (TNR3-). The receptor set was obtained from a human donor in good health. Some clones in this sample may be carry-over from other donors' samples.

The chain employs TRBV29-1 and TRBJ2-1; TCRdb picks TRBD1, but there is no DNA to check that call. The CDR3 is 12 amino acids. Germline lookup yields CDR1 SQVTM and CDR2 ANQGSEA. The CDR3 reads CSVDRGRNEQFF.

The gene calls are TRBV6-2 or TRBV6-3 and TRBJ1-1; the TCRdb call, TRBD1, lacks DNA for checking. In germline, CDR1 is MNHEY, CDR2 SVGEGT. This CDR3 has 14 residues. CDR3 sequence reads: CASRNRGVNTEAFF.

This chain connects TRBV7-9 to TRBJ2-1; TCRdb gives TRBD2 as the D gene, but with no DNA this cannot be confirmed. Germline assignment: CDR1 SEHNR and CDR2 FQNEAQ (reference sequence). This CDR3 region has 21 residues. CDR3 loop: CASSSPTEGSYIFLDYNEQFF.

V gene TRBV6-5 combines with J gene TRBJ2-5; there is no DNA to check the TCRdb D call of TRBD2. Germline V lookup: CDR1 MNHEY, CDR2 SVGAGI. The CDR3 covers 15 residues. The CDR3 here is CASRRGAGDQETQYF.

The chain carries TRBV6-5 and TRBJ1-5; TCRdb designates TRBD1, a call that cannot be tested without DNA. Germline assignment: CDR1 MNHEY and CDR2 SVGAGI. This CDR3 is 13 amino acids long. The CDR3 loop is CASSLQGNQPQHF.